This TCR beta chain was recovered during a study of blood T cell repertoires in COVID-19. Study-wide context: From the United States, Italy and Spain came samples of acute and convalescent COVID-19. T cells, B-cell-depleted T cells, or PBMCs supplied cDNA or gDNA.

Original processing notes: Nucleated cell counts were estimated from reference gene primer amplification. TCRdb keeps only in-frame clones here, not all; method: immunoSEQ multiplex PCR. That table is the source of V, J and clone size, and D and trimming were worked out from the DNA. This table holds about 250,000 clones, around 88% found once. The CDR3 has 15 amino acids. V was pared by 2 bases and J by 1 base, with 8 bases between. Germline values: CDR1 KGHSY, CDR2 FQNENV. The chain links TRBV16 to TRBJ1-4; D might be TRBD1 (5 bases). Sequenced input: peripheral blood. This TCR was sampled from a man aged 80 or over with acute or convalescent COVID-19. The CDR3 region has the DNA TGTGCCAGCAGCCAAAGGACAAAAACTAATGAAAAACTGTTTTTT. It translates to CASSQRTKTNEKLFF.